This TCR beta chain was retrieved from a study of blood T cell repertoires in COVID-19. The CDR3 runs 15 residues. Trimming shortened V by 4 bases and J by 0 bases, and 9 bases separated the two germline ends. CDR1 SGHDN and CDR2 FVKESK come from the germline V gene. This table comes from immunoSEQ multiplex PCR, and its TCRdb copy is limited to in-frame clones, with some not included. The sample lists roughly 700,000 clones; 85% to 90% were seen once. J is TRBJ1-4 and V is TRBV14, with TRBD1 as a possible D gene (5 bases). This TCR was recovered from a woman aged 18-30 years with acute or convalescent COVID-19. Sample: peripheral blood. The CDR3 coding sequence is TGTGCCAGCAGCCCGGGGGGGGCAACTAATGAAAAACTGTTTTTT. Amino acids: CASSPGGATNEKLFF.